This TCR beta chain came from a study of T cells in Graves' hyperthyroidism and ophthalmopathy. Regarding the study as a whole: From stable hyperthyroidism, ophthalmopathy was separated by a 13 V-J model.

This clonotype showed up many times. Its matching antigen is unknown. Template material for amplifying TCR beta CDR3 regions consisted of RNA transcripts. The primer set for the first-round RT-PCR of the TCR CDR3 was HTBI. TCRdb used MiXCR to reprocess the multiplex PCR reads, holding one entry per CDR3 protein. The data hold 450,000 to 650,000 distinct CDR3 sequences, with 20% observed a single time. There are 13 residues in the CDR3. The ends were cut back, 6 bases at V and 2 bases at J, with 10 bases in the middle. The germline gives CDR1 MDHEN, CDR2 SYDVKM. It was uncontrolled infection, other autoimmune disease, pregnancy or lactation that excluded patients.

The chain recombines TRBV28 with TRBJ1-1, with D possibly being TRBD1 (5 bases). Input material: blood. The source is a man between 18 and 35 years old with Graves' hyperthyroidism. CDR3 protein: CASRGVFNTEAFF. In DNA form, the CDR3 reads TGTGCCAGCAGGGGGGTCTTTAACACTGAAGCTTTCTTT.